This T cell receptor (beta chain) was found in a study of Ad26.COV2.S vaccination and SARS-CoV-2 variants. Whole-study context: Sample donor was a member of the COV1001 Ad26.COV2.S trial arm. Once or twice, 56 days apart, Ad26.COV2.S was delivered intramuscularly. General study points: It was found that vaccine and placebo recipients had similar non-spike TCR breadth. Substantial breadth was reported for post-vaccination spike-specific CD8+ and CD4+ T cells.

Germline CDR1 is SGHVS and CDR2 is FQNEAQ. V gave up 2 bases and J gave up 4 bases, with 12 bases separating them. The CDR3 consists of 14 residues. Generated by immunoSEQ multiplex PCR, the TCRdb table keeps only in-frame clones and is missing some. The repertoire consists of approximately 420,000 clones, with around 87% occurring once and the leading ten covering 3.6%. Concerning this clone: Its antigen remains unknown.

Treatment in this sample: roughly 19 received Ad26.COV2.S at low or high dose, single or two shots; 5 received placebo; per-sample allocation not given. Day 63 after the first vaccine or placebo injection was the time point for sampling. The sequence came from a person between 18 and 60 years old who received the Ad26.COV2.S COVID-19 vaccine or a placebo. The material was peripheral blood, obtained in a trial of Ad26.COV2.S vaccine versus placebo. The gene calls are TRBV7-8 and TRBJ2-7, with D hard to call. Here the CDR3 DNA reads TGTGCCAGCAGCTTATACGGGTCCGAGTACGAGCAGTACTTC. It is translated as CASSLYGSEYEQYF.